This T cell receptor (beta chain) was recorded in a study of blood T cell repertoires in COVID-19. The germline V gene has CDR1 MGHRA and CDR2 YSYEKL. This CDR3 contains 13 residues. Trimming took 5 bases from V and 4 from J, leaving 8 bases between them. Measured with immunoSEQ multiplex PCR; TCRdb has only the in-frame clones, and not every one. Seen here are roughly 140,000 clones, approximately 90% observed once, and the top ten hold about 16%. Sequenced sample: peripheral blood. V gene TRBV4-1 combines with J gene TRBJ2-2, with D hard to call. The clonotype originates from a woman in her forties with acute or convalescent COVID-19. In DNA, the CDR3 is TGCGCCAGCAGCGACAATCCCACCGGGGAGCTGTTTTTT. It yields the protein CASSDNPTGELFF.